The clone carrying this TCR beta chain was detected a few times. The antigen remains undetermined. V was pared by 1 base and J by 1 base, with 9 bases between. The CDR3 runs 15 residues. The germline V gene encodes CDR1 SGHAT and CDR2 FQDESV (reference sequence). The sample belongs to a study of blood T cells in healthy people across ages. General study findings and limits: In long-lived donors, naive CD4+ cell counts and diversity exceeded those of aged donors. The fall in TCR beta diversity per million T cells was roughly linear with age.

Sample-barcoded 5' priming and a J-beta primer mix drove a second PCR of roughly 6 to 12 cycles. TCRdb reanalysed the 5' RACE reads using MiXCR and keeps one entry per CDR3 protein. The table shows 1 million or so distinct CDR3 sequences, with 35% to 55% occurring only once. What was sequenced was blood. V usage is TRBV11-1 and J usage is TRBJ2-3; no firm D call. This clonotype was obtained from an older woman in good health. CDR3 DNA: TGTGCCAGCAGCTTAGGAGGCAGCGGCACAGATACGCAGTATTTT. It yields the protein CASSLGGSGTDTQYF.